This T cell receptor (beta chain) appears in the sequencing data of a study of cytomegalovirus exposure and HLA in healthy donors. General observations from the study: Sequencing likely generated an artifact that appeared as a cluster of highly shared sequence variants.

The PCR made use of 60 Vbeta and 13 Jbeta primers. Sequencing used immunoSEQ multiplex PCR; TCRdb keeps in-frame clones, though not all of them. Of some 130,000 clones listed, 79% were seen once; the top ten hold 6.5%. As concerns this clone: The antigen remains undetermined.

Trimming pared 2 bases from V and 3 bases from J, leaving 11 bases between. CDR1 and CDR2 from the germline V gene are SGHRS and YFSETQ. The CDR3 extends over 14 amino acids. The chain joins TRBV5-1 to TRBJ1-1; D possibly corresponds to TRBD1 (6 bases). The sequenced sample consisted of PBMCs. The TCR originated in a man in his forties in good health and CMV-seropositive. CDR3 coding DNA: TGCGCCAGCAGCTTACAGGGTAGTGACACTGAAGCTTTCTTT. Its translation: CASSLQGSDTEAFF.